This T cell receptor (beta chain) was documented in a study of B cell selection in AIRE deficiency. Conventional CD4 T cells were sorted as CD4+CD127+ cells. Study-level points and caveats: Of several thousand shared Treg TCRbeta sequences, roughly 32% were healthy-donor-only and around 8.7% patient-only. Shared Treg sequences had shorter CDR3s, biased toward rearrangements with few non-templated insertions. TCRbeta-only data showed 30% to 45% of shared healthy Treg sequences in healthy Tconv.

Per the germline V gene, CDR1 is SGHTS and CDR2 is YDEGEE. The junction had 5 bases not matched to a gene; V was cut back by 4 bases and J by 13 bases. The CDR3 runs 12 residues. Notes on this clone: Its antigen is not identified.

Generated by immunoSEQ multiplex PCR, the TCRdb table keeps only in-frame clones and is missing some. The table shows some 19,000 clones, with about 96% occurring only once. The specimen sequenced was conventional CD4+ T cells sorted from PBMCs. The source is a human donor with AIRE deficiency. V gene TRBV5-8 combines with J gene TRBJ1-6, with TRBD1 identical over 7 bases. The CDR3 region is CASSPDRDPLHF. The DNA of the CDR3 is TGTGCCAGCAGCCCTGACAGGGATCCCCTCCACTTT.